The rows below give T cell receptor beta chains drawn from one sample of a study of blood T cell repertoires in COVID-19. Clones were read by immunoSEQ multiplex PCR, and TCRdb kept only the in-frame ones, dropping some. The repertoire includes 300,000 to 450,000 clones, 85% to 90% of them detected once, and approximately 1% sits in the top ten. Specimen: PBMCs or T cells enriched from blood (not recorded which). The receptors stem from a young woman who had been exposed to COVID-19. The CDR3 runs from the conserved cysteine through the conserved F or W. The order of the fields is J gene, CDR3 length, D gene, V gene, clone size, CDR3 DNA, CDR3 protein. D genes are given only for firm matches. Clone size is not always given. Where it is, it says once, few, many or a class for expanded clones.

TRBJ2-3 17 . TRBV23-1 . TGCGCCAGGAACTTGCGGACACGAAACCACCTGGGAGATACGCAGTATTTT CARNLRTRNHLGDTQYF
TRBJ1-1 11 . TRBV10-3 . TGTGCCACCGTAAGAGGGGGTGAAGCTTTCTTT CATVRGGEAFF
TRBJ1-6 14 . TRBV15 . TGTGCCACCAGCAACAGAGAAAATAATTCACCCCTCCACTTT CATSNRENNSPLHF
TRBJ1-5 14 . TRBV24-1 . TGTGCCACCAGTGATTTTAGAGGGAATCAGCCCCAGCATTTT CATSDFRGNQPQHF
TRBJ2-7 17 TRBD2 TRBV7-9 . TGTGCCAGCAGCTCGCGGGGCGGGACTAGTAACGTCTACGAGCAGTACTTC CASSSRGGTSNVYEQYF
TRBJ1-1 13 TRBD1 TRBV28 . TGTGCCAGCAGTTTGCCAGGGGGCCCCGAAGCTTTCTTT CASSLPGGPEAFF
TRBJ2-2 16 . TRBV19 . TGTGCCAGTAGGGAGCGGGACACCACGAACACCGGGGAGCTGTTTTTT CASRERDTTNTGELFF
TRBJ1-5 12 . TRBV27 . TGTGCCAGCAGCCCCTACAATCAGCCCCAGCATTTT CASSPYNQPQHF
TRBJ1-2 12 . TRBV18 . TGTGCCAGCTCACCGACAGTCTATGGCTACACCTTC CASSPTVYGYTF
TRBJ2-7 15 TRBD1 TRBV18 once TGTGCCAGCTCACGGGACAGGGACCCCTCCTACGAGCAGTACTTC CASSRDRDPSYEQYF
TRBJ2-2 15 TRBD1 TRBV7-9 . TGTGCCAGCAGCTATAGGACAGGTCTTTCCGGGGAGCTGTTTTTT CASSYRTGLSGELFF
TRBJ1-4 15 . TRBV23-1 . TGCGCCAGCAGTCCCCGGACAGTTTCTAATGAAAAACTGTTTTTT CASSPRTVSNEKLFF
TRBJ1-2 16 . TRBV28 . TGTGCCAGCAGCCTTGTCAGGGGAAGGGATCACTATGGCTACACCTTC CASSLVRGRDHYGYTF
TRBJ2-5 15 TRBD2 TRBV27 . TGTGCCAGCAATTTAGCGGGAGGGCTTCAAGAGACCCAGTACTTC CASNLAGGLQETQYF
TRBJ1-2 12 . TRBV29-1 . TGCAGCGTATCGACAGTATTAGGGGGCTACACCTTC CSVSTVLGGYTF
TRBJ1-2 16 TRBD1 TRBV19 . TGTGCCAGTAGTATGGGACAGGGGGTTTCAGACTATGGCTACACCTTC CASSMGQGVSDYGYTF
TRBJ2-5 14 . TRBV6-5 . TGTGCCACTCTTCCAGTGGGACATAGGGAGACCCAGTACTTC CATLPVGHRETQYF
TRBJ1-1 14 TRBD1 TRBV19 . TGTGCCAGTAGTACGGACAGGCTCCACACTGAAGCTTTCTTT CASSTDRLHTEAFF
TRBJ2-2 15 TRBD1 TRBV5-8 . TGTGCCAGCAGCAGGGAGGACAGGGGAACCGGGGAGCTGTTTTTT CASSREDRGTGELFF
TRBJ2-5 11 . TRBV18 . TGTGCCAGCGCGACTAAAGAGACCCAGTACTTC CASATKETQYF
TRBJ1-3 15 . TRBV6-5 . TGTGCCAGCAGTTACAGCTACCACTCTGGAAACACCATATATTTT CASSYSYHSGNTIYF
TRBJ2-7 14 TRBD1 TRBV18 . TGTGCCAGCTCACCCGACAGGGGGGTCACCGAGCAGTACTTC CASSPDRGVTEQYF
TRBJ1-2 11 TRBD1 TRBV20-1 . TGCAGTGCTCATACAGGGGGTGGCTACACCTTC CSAHTGGGYTF
TRBJ2-3 17 . TRBV28 . TGTGCCACCCACGGGATTAGGATGAGATCTAGAACAGATACGCAGTATTTT CATHGIRMRSRTDTQYF
TRBJ2-3 14 . TRBV29-1 once TGCAGCGTTGGGGTACAGGCCCTCACAGATACGCAGTATTTT CSVGVQALTDTQYF
TRBJ1-4 16 . TRBV7-2 . TGTGCCAGCAGCTTACGAACAGGGTTCAGTAATGAAAAACTGTTTTTT CASSLRTGFSNEKLFF
TRBJ1-1 13 . TRBV11-2 . TGTGCCAGCAGCTATGGACAGAACACTGAAGCTTTCTTT CASSYGQNTEAFF
TRBJ2-3 18 . TRBV7-3 . TGTGCCAGCAGCTTAAAACGGGGTGGCGGAGGAAGCACAGATACGCAGTATTTT CASSLKRGGGGSTDTQYF
TRBJ2-5 15 TRBD1 TRBV6-5 once TGTGCCAGCAGGCCTCGACAGGGGCTTAAAGAGACCCAGTACTTC CASRPRQGLKETQYF
TRBJ2-5 15 . TRBV5-5 . TGTGCCAGCAGCTTATGGGGCCACGACGAAGAGACCCAGTACTTC CASSLWGHDEETQYF
TRBJ2-1 14 . TRBV6-5 . TGTGCCAGCAGGGACAACTCTGGCTACAATGAGCAGTTCTTC CASRDNSGYNEQFF
TRBJ2-7 15 TRBD1 TRBV28 . TGTGCCAGCAGTTTACCGGGACAGGGGGCTCACGAGCAGTACTTC CASSLPGQGAHEQYF
TRBJ1-5 18 TRBD1 TRBV7-3 . TGTGCCAGCAGCCCGTGGACAGGTAAGCTACATAGCAATCAGCCCCAGCATTTT CASSPWTGKLHSNQPQHF
TRBJ1-3 16 . TRBV6-2/TRBV6-3 . TGTGCCAGCAGCCCTCACGGGTCGAGCTCTGGAAACACCATATATTTT CASSPHGSSSGNTIYF
TRBJ2-7 12 . TRBV7-9 many TGTGCCAGCAGCTTAGTCGGCTACGAGCAGTACTTC CASSLVGYEQYF
TRBJ1-1 11 TRBD1 TRBV29-1 . TGCAGCTCCCGACAGGGTCTTGAAGCTTTCTTT CSSRQGLEAFF
TRBJ2-2 13 TRBD1 TRBV29-1 few TGCAGCGTTCAGGACAGGGGAGCCGGGGAGCTGTTTTTT CSVQDRGAGELFF
TRBJ2-2 16 TRBD2 TRBV5-6 . TGTGCCAGCAGCTCAAGCGGGACTCTTTTTACCGGGGAGCTGTTTTTT CASSSSGTLFTGELFF
TRBJ2-1 13 TRBD2 TRBV11-2 . TGTGCCAGCTCATCTAGCGGAGGCAATGAGCAGTTCTTC CASSSSGGNEQFF
TRBJ2-7 14 . TRBV18 . TGTGCCAGCTCACCGACAGGAGACTCCTACGAGCAGTACTTC CASSPTGDSYEQYF
TRBJ1-3 15 . TRBV28 . TGTGCCAGCAGTTCCGGGATCCTCTCTGGAAACACCATATATTTT CASSSGILSGNTIYF
TRBJ2-3 15 TRBD2 TRBV18 . TGTGCCAGCTCACCAGCGCTAGCGGTCACAGATACGCAGTATTTT CASSPALAVTDTQYF